The clone carrying this T cell receptor (beta chain) occurred a few times. The source of the sample is a study of early stage breast cancer tumors. The CDR3 is made up of 15 amino acids. V was shortened by 3 bases and J by 9 bases, with 18 bases between the two germline ends. Germline values: CDR1 MDHEN, CDR2 SYDVKM. The table came from immunoSEQ multiplex PCR; TCRdb's copy has only in-frame clones and leaves some out. Counted here are 25,000 to 35,000 clones, 75% to 85% occurring once; the ten biggest clones make up roughly 13%. This clonotype was sampled from a person in their 60s with breast cancer. The J gene is TRBJ1-5, the V gene TRBV28; weak D call: TRBD1 (5 bases). The sequenced material came from blood. The CDR3 bases are TGTGCCAGCAGTTTGGGGCAGGCGGCCGTCGTGCCCCAGCATTTT. Its translation is CASSLGQAAVVPQHF. Complete variable domain (other parts from reference TRBV28 and TRBJ1-5): DVKVTQSSRYLVKRTGEKVFLECVQDMDHENMFWYRQDPGLGLRLIYFSYDVKMKEKGDIPEGYSVSREKKERFSLILESASTNQTSMYLCASSLGQAAVVPQHFGDGTRLSIL.